Following are 28 T cell receptor beta chains from one sample sequenced in a study of monozygotic twins with inflammatory bowel disease. From the 5' RACE reads, TCRdb lists one entry per CDR3 protein and no DNA. This table lists about 160,000 distinct CDR3 sequences. Sequencing was done on a sample of blood. These receptors were obtained from a human donor with ulcerative colitis or Crohn's disease, or a healthy co-twin of an affected twin (not recorded which).

The chain is built from TRBV11-2 and TRBJ2-7; TCRdb's assignment of TRBD2 cannot be checked, as there is no DNA. CDR1 SGHAT and CDR2 FQNNGV come from the germline V gene. CDR3 length: 15 amino acids. The CDR3 here is CASSSGLAGSYEQYF.

The chain is built from TRBV12-3 or TRBV12-4 and TRBJ2-1; TCRdb's D call, TRBD1, is unchecked because there is no DNA. The CDR3 is 16 amino acids. CDR3: CASSSRGTGGLNEQFF.

The V call is TRBV3-1, the J call TRBJ2-1; lacking DNA, the TRBD1 call made by TCRdb goes unchecked. CDR3 length: 17 residues. CDR1 and CDR2 from the germline V gene are LGHDT and YNNKEL (reference sequence). CDR3 sequence reads: CASSRDRDGQIGNEQFF.

The chain recombines TRBV20-1 with TRBJ2-7; TCRdb gives TRBD1 as the D gene, but with no DNA this cannot be confirmed. Germline values: CDR1 DFQATT, CDR2 SNEGSKA (reference sequence). The CDR3 runs to 17 residues. The CDR3 is CSAKSGITGGPIYEQYF.

CDR3 residues: CASRGTGLAPLHF. The chain employs TRBV6-1 and TRBJ1-6; the D gene TCRdb calls, TRBD1, cannot be checked with no DNA. Germline assignment: CDR1 MNHNS and CDR2 SASEGT. The CDR3 runs 13 residues.

The chain combines TRBV5-1 with TRBJ2-2; TCRdb proposes TRBD1, but this gene call is untestable without DNA. CDR3 size: 15 residues. Germline-derived CDR1 and CDR2 are SGHRS and YFSETQ. Here the CDR3 reads CASSAATGATGELFF.

The rearrangement links TRBV4-2 to TRBJ1-2; TCRdb's assignment of TRBD1 cannot be checked, as there is no DNA. This CDR3 comprises 15 residues. Germline CDR1 is LGHNA and CDR2 is YNFKEQ. Here the CDR3 reads CASSPPLGREVGYTF.

The V call is TRBV20-1, the J call TRBJ2-3; no DNA is available, so the TRBD2 call from TCRdb remains unchecked. Germline-derived CDR1 and CDR2 are DFQATT and SNEGSKA (reference sequence). This CDR3 comprises 14 residues. The CDR3: CSADLAGGADTQYF.

V usage is TRBV14 and J usage is TRBJ2-5. The CDR3 runs to 15 residues. Germline CDR1 reads SGHDN; CDR2 reads FVKESK. CDR3 amino acids: CASSQARNREETQYF.

The chain joins TRBV28 to TRBJ1-5; no DNA is available, so the TRBD1 call from TCRdb remains unchecked. The germline V gene encodes CDR1 MDHEN and CDR2 SYDVKM. The CDR3 extends over 16 amino acids. The CDR3 spells CASSPGGGFSNQPQHF.

The chain couples TRBV20-1 to TRBJ2-7; TCRdb's assignment of TRBD2 cannot be checked, as there is no DNA. CDR1 and CDR2 (germline): DFQATT, SNEGSKA (reference sequence). The CDR3 runs 16 residues. The CDR3 sequence is CSAHNREVAGTYEQYF.

V usage is TRBV5-6 and J usage is TRBJ2-2. In germline, CDR1 is SGHDT, CDR2 YYEEEE. This CDR3 comprises 13 residues. CDR3 sequence reads: CASSWTATGELFF.

The V and J genes are TRBV10-3 and TRBJ2-5; absent DNA, TCRdb's TRBD2 call cannot be checked. Germline assignment: CDR1 ENHRY and CDR2 SYGVKD. This CDR3 is 12 amino acids long. The CDR3 protein is CAISDSGETQYF.

The chain carries TRBV3-1 and TRBJ1-1; TCRdb gives TRBD1 as the D gene, but with no DNA this cannot be confirmed. This CDR3 is built from 15 residues. Germline-derived CDR1 and CDR2 are LGHDT and YNNKEL (reference sequence). CDR3 in amino acids: CASSLLTGGETEAFF.

The gene calls are TRBV20-1 and TRBJ2-2; TCRdb's assignment of TRBD1 cannot be checked, as there is no DNA. CDR3 size: 14 residues. Germline V CDR1 and CDR2: DFQATT, SNEGSKA (reference sequence). The CDR3 here is CSATRREATGELFF.

The J gene is TRBJ1-6, the V gene TRBV27; without DNA, the TCRdb call of TRBD1 cannot be checked. The germline gives CDR1 MNHEY, CDR2 SMNVEV (reference sequence). The CDR3 has 14 amino acids. The CDR3 sequence: CASGVKQGHSPLHF.

The V gene is TRBV12-3 or TRBV12-4, the J gene TRBJ2-1; TCRdb's D call, TRBD2, is unchecked because there is no DNA. CDR3 length: 15 amino acids. CDR3 sequence: CASSVTSGRDDEQFF.

The chain couples TRBV7-9 to TRBJ2-3; TCRdb designates TRBD2, a call that cannot be tested without DNA. The CDR3 is 15 amino acids. Germline-derived CDR1 and CDR2 are SEHNR and FQNEAQ (reference sequence). The CDR3 sequence is CASSPPGPGTDTQYF.

The chain employs TRBV4-1 and TRBJ2-7. Germline CDR1 and CDR2: MGHRA and YSYEKL. CDR3 length: 17 residues. The CDR3 is CASSQDAAEGISYEQYF.

The chain has TRBV20-1 and TRBJ2-5; TCRdb reports TRBD2, a call that lacks DNA to check it against. Germline CDR1 and CDR2: DFQATT and SNEGSKA (reference sequence). This CDR3 contains 15 residues. This CDR3 is CSATDKRGRVETQYF.

The V gene is TRBV6-5, the J gene TRBJ1-2; TCRdb selects TRBD1, and the lack of DNA leaves this call unchecked. The germline V gene has CDR1 MNHEY and CDR2 SVGAGI. The CDR3 has 14 amino acids. The CDR3 is CASSSNDRGYGYTF.

The chain uses TRBV20-1 and TRBJ1-2; no DNA is available, so the TRBD1 call from TCRdb remains unchecked. The CDR3 runs to 16 residues. Per the germline V gene, CDR1 is DFQATT and CDR2 is SNEGSKA (reference sequence). This chain's CDR3 is CSARDPHRQGDYGYTF.

This chain connects TRBV27 to TRBJ2-1; TCRdb calls TRBD2, which cannot be checked without DNA. The CDR3 runs to 16 residues. From germline, CDR1 is MNHEY and CDR2 SMNVEV (reference sequence). The CDR3 is CASSLQTSGSFNEQFF.

The rearrangement joins TRBV20-1 to TRBJ1-1; no DNA is available, so the TRBD1 call from TCRdb remains unchecked. The V gene's germline CDR1 is DFQATT and CDR2 SNEGSKA (reference sequence). This CDR3 has 15 amino acids. The CDR3 spells CSARSPETGGSEAFF.

The chain uses TRBV4-1 and TRBJ1-1. Germline lookup yields CDR1 MGHRA and CDR2 YSYEKL. CDR3 size: 16 residues. The CDR3 is CASSQELQGREAEAFF.

This chain connects TRBV19 to TRBJ2-2; TCRdb's D call, TRBD1, is unchecked because there is no DNA. Germline CDR1 LNHDA, CDR2 SQIVND (reference sequence). CDR3 length: 14 amino acids. CDR3 loop: CASSWDREDGELFF.

The chain links TRBV4-3 to TRBJ2-7; TCRdb designates TRBD1, a call that cannot be tested without DNA. CDR1 is LGHNA and CDR2 is YSLEER in the germline V gene. CDR3 length equals 15 residues. This CDR3 is CASSQDRTRGYEQYF.

The gene calls are TRBV29-1 and TRBJ1-3. The CDR3 is 11 residues long. CDR1 and CDR2 (germline): SQVTM, ANQGSEA. Here the CDR3 reads CSVANGNTIYF.